This is a list of T cell receptor beta chains from one sample in a study of cytomegalovirus exposure and HLA in healthy donors. TCRdb's copy holds only in-frame clones and misses some; the assay was immunoSEQ multiplex PCR. The profile shows more than 90,000 clones, less than 80% of them singletons. Sequenced: PBMCs. The receptor set was obtained from a woman between 40 and 50 years old in good health and CMV-seronegative. Both conserved end residues are part of each CDR3. D genes are given only for firm matches. Expanded clones get a size class; other rows say once, few or many, or leave the size out.

j_gene | v_gene | abundance | d_gene | CDR3aa | CDR3nt
TRBJ2-7 | TRBV6-1 | - | - | CASSEAGFYEQYF | TGTGCCAGCAGTGAGGCAGGGTTCTACGAGCAGTACTTC
TRBJ1-5 | TRBV7-6 | - | - | CASSLVDSSNQPQHF | TGTGCCAGCAGCTTAGTCGACAGCTCCAATCAGCCCCAGCATTTT
TRBJ2-1 | TRBV5-4 | - | TRBD2 | CASSSRAGDNEQFF | TGTGCCAGCAGCTCCCGGGCGGGGGACAATGAGCAGTTCTTC
TRBJ1-3 | TRBV2 | medium-sized | - | CASSEQGSSGNTIYF | TGTGCCAGCAGTGAACAGGGTAGCTCTGGAAACACCATATATTTT
TRBJ2-5 | TRBV7-7 | few | TRBD2 | CASSPQTSGTETQYF | TGTGCCAGCAGCCCCCAGACTAGCGGCACGGAGACCCAGTACTTC
TRBJ2-2 | TRBV30 | - | TRBD2 | CAWGWGGPNTGELFF | TGTGCCTGGGGGTGGGGGGGTCCGAACACCGGGGAGCTGTTTTTT
TRBJ2-1 | TRBV7-3 | many | - | CASSPAYNEQFF | TGTGCCAGCAGCCCAGCCTACAATGAGCAGTTCTTC
TRBJ1-1 | TRBV19 | - | - | CASSYRRGVNTEAFF | TGTGCCAGTAGCTACCGACGCGGGGTGAACACTGAAGCTTTCTTT
TRBJ2-2 | TRBV27 | few | - | CASSLGLALAGELFF | TGTGCCAGCAGTTTAGGTCTAGCCCTGGCCGGGGAGCTGTTTTTT
TRBJ2-7 | TRBV12-5 | - | - | CASAFGGGEQYF | TGTGCTAGTGCCTTCGGAGGGGGCGAGCAGTACTTC
TRBJ2-2 | TRBV27 | - | - | CASSLGSTGELFF | TGTGCCAGCAGTTTAGGTAGCACCGGGGAGCTGTTTTTT
TRBJ2-7 | TRBV5-1 | - | - | CASRKDFSSPYEQYF | TGCGCCAGCAGAAAAGACTTCTCCTCTCCCTACGAGCAGTACTTC
TRBJ2-1 | TRBV7-9 | - | - | CASSSSGLYNEQFF | TGTGCCAGCAGCTCGAGTGGGCTATACAATGAGCAGTTCTTC
TRBJ2-1 | TRBV10-3 | - | TRBD2 | CAISESGLAGGGEQFF | TGTGCCATCAGTGAGTCTGGGCTAGCGGGAGGCGGTGAGCAGTTCTTC
TRBJ2-2 | TRBV7-8 | - | - | CASSLIRVGSSAGTGELFF | TGTGCCAGCAGCTTAATCCGCGTAGGGAGTAGTGCGGGCACCGGGGAGCTGTTTTTT
TRBJ2-1 | TRBV15 | - | TRBD2 | CATSKGTSGSQFF | TGTGCCACCAGCAAAGGGACTAGCGGGAGTCAGTTCTTC
TRBJ2-6 | TRBV30 | - | TRBD2 | CAWRGGRRGGANVLTF | TGTGCCTGGAGGGGCGGGAGAAGAGGTGGGGCCAACGTCCTGACTTTC
TRBJ2-1 | TRBV7-9 | - | - | CASSSTNLGGAPYNEQFF | TGTGCCAGCAGCTCTACTAACCTTGGAGGGGCCCCCTACAATGAGCAGTTCTTC
TRBJ1-1 | TRBV9 | - | - | CASSVAIPNTEAFF | TGTGCCAGCAGCGTAGCTATCCCCAACACTGAAGCTTTCTTT
TRBJ1-1 | TRBV29-1 | - | - | CSVKDRNTEAFF | TGCAGCGTTAAGGACAGGAACACTGAAGCTTTCTTT
TRBJ2-7 | TRBV5-1 | - | - | CASSLSTEDFYEQYF | TGCGCCAGCAGCCTATCGACAGAAGATTTCTACGAGCAGTACTTC
TRBJ2-1 | TRBV6-4 | few | - | CASSDSTVSEQFF | TGTGCCAGCAGTGACTCGACTGTTAGTGAGCAGTTCTTC
TRBJ1-5 | TRBV6-1 | - | TRBD1 | CASTRDRGENQPQHF | TGTGCCAGCACGCGGGACAGGGGGGAAAATCAGCCCCAGCATTTT
TRBJ2-1 | TRBV7-2 | - | TRBD2 | CASSRGLAEAREQFF | TGTGCCAGCAGCCGGGGACTAGCGGAGGCACGGGAGCAGTTCTTC
TRBJ1-5 | TRBV6-6 | few | - | CASNQRSIVGSQPQHF | TGTGCCAGCAACCAAAGGTCGATCGTAGGGAGTCAGCCCCAGCATTTT
TRBJ2-1 | TRBV4-2 | - | TRBD2 | CASSQGTSGRINEQFF | TGTGCCAGCAGCCAAGGGACTAGCGGGAGAATCAATGAGCAGTTCTTC
TRBJ2-7 | TRBV9 | - | - | CASSPYGQGKYEQYF | TGTGCCAGCAGCCCCTACGGGCAGGGTAAATACGAGCAGTACTTC
TRBJ1-6 | TRBV14 | - | - | CASSQVGGVSPLHF | TGTGCCAGCAGCCAAGTAGGGGGGGTATCACCCCTCCACTTT
TRBJ1-2 | TRBV6-6 | - | TRBD1 | CASTPGGNYGYTF | TGTGCCAGCACCCCAGGGGGGAACTATGGCTACACCTTC
TRBJ2-6 | TRBV18 | - | - | CASSPEGSLSGANVLTF | TGTGCCAGCTCACCGGAGGGTTCCCTCTCTGGGGCCAACGTCCTGACTTTC
TRBJ2-5 | TRBV6-1 | - | TRBD1 | CASSEQGVQQETQYF | TGTGCCAGCAGTGAGCAGGGGGTCCAACAAGAGACCCAGTACTTC
TRBJ1-4 | TRBV7-9 | - | TRBD1 | CASDEGAGLGNGKLFF | TGTGCCAGCGATGAGGGGGCGGGGCTGGGAAATGGAAAACTGTTTTTT
TRBJ2-7 | TRBV19 | - | TRBD2 | CASRTSGRASGEQYF | TGTGCCAGCCGGACTAGCGGGAGGGCCTCGGGGGAGCAGTACTTC
TRBJ2-3 | TRBV9 | - | - | CASSVVDAEPTDTQYF | TGTGCCAGCAGCGTAGTGGATGCGGAGCCCACAGATACGCAGTATTTT
TRBJ1-2 | TRBV6-4 | medium-sized | - | CASSGGDAYGYTF | TGTGCCAGCAGTGGGGGAGACGCCTATGGCTACACCTTC
TRBJ1-1 | TRBV15 | few | - | CATSRELAGRNEAFF | TGTGCCACCAGCAGAGAGTTGGCGGGACGGAATGAAGCTTTCTTT
TRBJ1-1 | TRBV6-6 | - | TRBD1 | CASSYTGQANTEAFF | TGTGCCAGCAGTTACACGGGACAGGCGAACACTGAAGCTTTCTTT
TRBJ2-1 | TRBV20-1 | - | - | CSAPFYNEQFF | TGCAGTGCTCCTTTCTACAATGAGCAGTTCTTC
TRBJ2-1 | TRBV28 | few | TRBD2 | CASSFVASGSKGEQFF | TGTGCCAGCAGTTTCGTTGCTAGCGGGAGTAAGGGTGAGCAGTTCTTC
TRBJ2-7 | TRBV7-8 | few | - | CASRRSPAVSYEQYF | TGTGCCAGCAGGAGGAGCCCAGCTGTCTCCTACGAGCAGTACTTC
TRBJ2-5 | TRBV7-6 | - | - | CASSPSPTGAQYF | TGTGCCAGCAGCCCCAGTCCGACCGGGGCCCAGTACTTC
TRBJ2-7 | TRBV19 | - | TRBD1 | CASSASQGSYEQYF | TGTGCCAGTAGTGCCTCACAGGGGTCCTACGAGCAGTACTTC